This is a list of T cell receptor beta chains from one sample in a study of blood T cell repertoires in COVID-19. TCRdb's copy holds only in-frame clones and misses some; the assay was immunoSEQ multiplex PCR. The repertoire holds roughly 520,000 clones, with more than 75% as singletons. The sequenced sample was PBMCs or T cells enriched from blood (not recorded which). The receptor set was obtained from a woman aged 35 to 49 who had recovered from COVID-19. The conserved cysteine and the conserved F or W are not part of the CDR3 here. The order of the fields is V gene, J gene, clone size, CDR3 protein. Some rows mark clone size as missing; the rest say once, few, many or name a class of expanded clone.

V: TRBV7-2
J: TRBJ1-5
size: .
CDR3: ASSFEGDQPQH

V: TRBV7-9
J: TRBJ1-1
size: few
CDR3: ASSPGTGDTEAF

V: TRBV4-3
J: TRBJ2-7
size: .
CDR3: ASSQDLTGSSYEQY

V: TRBV3-1/TRBV3-2
J: TRBJ2-7
size: .
CDR3: ASSQDIAGHSYEQY

V: TRBV9
J: TRBJ2-7
size: .
CDR3: ASSVTGDYEQY

V: TRBV9
J: TRBJ2-7
size: .
CDR3: ASSPPGTYEQY

V: TRBV6-5
J: TRBJ1-6
size: .
CDR3: ASSFEAFNSPLH

V: TRBV3-1/TRBV3-2
J: TRBJ2-5
size: .
CDR3: ASSQDWEEAGGGLGTQY

V: TRBV7-2
J: TRBJ1-1
size: .
CDR3: ATTTVVNTEAF

V: TRBV27
J: TRBJ1-2
size: once
CDR3: ASSLGQSNYGYT

V: TRBV19
J: TRBJ2-1
size: .
CDR3: ASSITSSYNEQF

V: TRBV12-5
J: TRBJ2-1
size: .
CDR3: ASRPGGNNEQF

V: TRBV10-3
J: TRBJ2-2
size: .
CDR3: AISQGGGELF

V: TRBV10-1
J: TRBJ2-1
size: .
CDR3: ASSESGQGPRNEQF

V: TRBV4-1
J: TRBJ2-7
size: once
CDR3: ASSQDSGSDEQY

V: TRBV24-1
J: TRBJ2-5
size: .
CDR3: ATSTPGQGSETQY

V: TRBV24-1
J: TRBJ1-2
size: .
CDR3: ATSAAMTGSYT

V: TRBV19
J: TRBJ1-2
size: .
CDR3: ASSSPGQSGYGYT

V: TRBV3-1/TRBV3-2
J: TRBJ2-1
size: .
CDR3: ASSQREGGQF

V: TRBV29-1
J: TRBJ2-1
size: .
CDR3: SVETGQKKYEQF

V: TRBV11-2
J: TRBJ2-7
size: .
CDR3: ASSPRGLAGFLGYEQY

V: TRBV11-2
J: TRBJ1-2
size: .
CDR3: ASRIPGQGPRDYGYT

V: TRBV5-1
J: TRBJ2-1
size: once
CDR3: ASSLGGSWDEQF

V: TRBV7-9
J: TRBJ1-1
size: .
CDR3: ASSLEGTGGTEAF

V: TRBV7-2
J: TRBJ2-5
size: .
CDR3: ASSLGGTRQETQY

V: TRBV10-3
J: TRBJ1-4
size: .
CDR3: AISKQGQGNEKLF

V: TRBV29-1
J: TRBJ1-1
size: few
CDR3: SVGEGVGTEAF

V: TRBV4-1
J: TRBJ2-1
size: .
CDR3: ASSQMGGAGRSPYNEQF

V: TRBV27
J: TRBJ1-2
size: .
CDR3: ASSFFTGGERLLGYT

V: TRBV30
J: TRBJ1-3
size: .
CDR3: AWSVGGSRAGNTIY

V: TRBV5-6
J: TRBJ1-5
size: once
CDR3: ASSKSYSNQPQH

V: TRBV5-1
J: TRBJ2-2
size: .
CDR3: ASSSGVNTGELF

V: TRBV6-5
J: TRBJ2-7
size: .
CDR3: ASRASDSYEQY

V: TRBV7-8
J: TRBJ1-2
size: .
CDR3: ASSPDRTVNYGYT

V: TRBV10-3
J: TRBJ2-6
size: .
CDR3: AITYSGTASSGANVLT

V: TRBV6-2/TRBV6-3
J: TRBJ2-5
size: .
CDR3: ASSLGLTRETQY

V: TRBV19
J: TRBJ2-1
size: .
CDR3: ASSIASGSSRNEQF

V: TRBV7-9
J: TRBJ2-3
size: .
CDR3: ASSRSGGRFTDTQY

V: TRBV27
J: TRBJ1-2
size: .
CDR3: ASSPGKYGSYGYT

V: TRBV2
J: TRBJ2-7
size: .
CDR3: AMKGQGADEQY

V: TRBV2
J: TRBJ1-2
size: .
CDR3: ASSLLREENYGYT

V: TRBV28
J: TRBJ2-1
size: .
CDR3: ASSLPLSSYNEQF

V: TRBV10-3
J: TRBJ2-1
size: .
CDR3: AINTGTSVTNEQF

V: TRBV9
J: TRBJ1-2
size: .
CDR3: ASSETVSYGYT

V: TRBV28
J: TRBJ1-1
size: .
CDR3: ASRGQFEAF

V: TRBV28
J: TRBJ2-1
size: .
CDR3: ASSRTSGRVYNEQF

V: TRBV3-1/TRBV3-2
J: TRBJ1-3
size: .
CDR3: ASSPHRQMISGNTIY

V: TRBV9
J: TRBJ2-6
size: .
CDR3: ASSATPSNVLT